What follows describes a single T cell receptor beta chain. Its antigen has not been determined. Base qualities are not provided; no much larger clone lies one nucleotide away. Whole blood was collected in K2EDTA tubes by collaborating institutions according to the institutions' own protocols. For TCRbeta analysis, collaborator samples were shipped as frozen whole blood, as isolated PBMCs, or as DNA extracted from either sample type. This specimen comes from a study of blood T cell repertoires in COVID-19 (TCRdb year 2020). Regarding the complete study: Samples from collaborators originated in the United States, Italy and Spain and spanned both the acute and convalescent phases of COVID-19. Deeply sampled blood TCRbeta repertoires from subjects exposed to, actively infected with, or recovered from COVID-19 were included in the dataset. The material from the prospective study consisted of cDNA or gDNA derived from T cells, B-cell-depleted T cells, or PBMCs. The repertoires were released in a freely available public database intended as a resource for research on the immune response to SARS-CoV-2. Nearly every sample came with metadata listing a de-identified subject ID, COVID-19 status, age in years and sex. Where available, HLA class I and class II types were obtained from metadata supplied by the sample provider rather than from assay-based typing. The samples were drawn from two sources: the first 160 participants of the ongoing ImmuneRACE study, and 1,200 or so subjects contributed by 6 global collaborators. Paper-wide results and their limitations: The quantity of clinical and demographic metadata differed by source and by participant and was supplied without curation.

The immunoSEQ Assay, a bias-controlled multiplex PCR, was used to amplify TCRbeta CDR3 regions from genomic DNA. The paper's processing steps were these. Nucleated cell counts per sample were estimated from amplification of reference gene primers within the assay. To quantify the absolute abundance of each unique TCRbeta CDR3 rearrangement, sequence reads were collapsed and filtered. For each sample, productive Simpson clonality was calculated as the square root of Simpson's diversity index across productive rearrangements. The source is immuneACCESS, and TCRdb retained only in-frame sequences with V and J called. Part of the clones is not carried over; for the studies checked, unresolved V genes explain less than half of this, and the remainder is unexplained. The D gene and trimming were derived from the DNA, and the V and J assignments and clone size from that table. The sample table shows around 65,000 clones, and roughly 80% are seen once. The top ten constitute roughly 16% of the sample.

Sequencing used peripheral blood. The receptor was derived from an elderly man with active COVID-19.

The DNA reads as follows: TGTGCCACCAGTGAGTCGGACAGGATTATAGGGGAGCTGTTTTTT. Its amino acids are CATSESDRIIGELFF. This chain joins TRBV24-1 to TRBJ2-2, and 7 junctional nucleotides match TRBD1. The germline V gene gives CDR1 as KGHDR and CDR2 as SFDVKD. The CDR3 has 15 amino acids, counting the end cysteine and phenylalanine. Only the CDR3 DNA is retained, 45 bases long and in frame from the first base. Unmatched junction bases come to 9, with V trimmed by 4 bases and J by 8 bases.